The entry below describes one TCR beta chain. No antigen is known for it. The data belong to a study of radiotherapy plus CTLA-4 blockade in lung cancer. Generated by immunoSEQ multiplex PCR, the TCRdb table keeps only in-frame clones and is missing some. This table has roughly 54,000 clones, roughly 81% appearing once. Study results and caveats: Best predicting response, reportedly, were early blood T cell clone dynamics, with interferon-beta.

CTLA-4 blockade with ipilimumab, together with focal radiation, was given to patients with chemo-refractory metastatic non-small-cell lung cancer. The CDR3 length is 17 residues. The germline gives CDR1 MNHEY, CDR2 SMNVEV (reference sequence). With 7 bases clipped from V and 0 bases from J, the junction kept 6 bases outside the gene matches. This receptor was identified in a human donor with non-small cell lung cancer whose response to radiotherapy plus ipilimumab could not be evaluated. The sample here was peripheral blood, taken from a patient treated with radiotherapy plus ipilimumab. The rearrangement uses TRBV27 and TRBJ2-6, with TRBD1 matching 10 bases. CDR3 nucleotide sequence: TGTGCCAGCATGAGGACAGGGGGAAGCTCTGGGGCCAACGTCCTGACTTTC. Translating it yields CASMRTGGSSGANVLTF. Based on the CDR3 plus reference TRBV27 and TRBJ2-6, the full variable domain is EAQVTQNPRYLITVTGKKLTVTCSQNMNHEYMSWYRQDPGLGLRQIYYSMNVEVTDKGDVPEGYKVSRKEKRNFPLILESPSPNQTSLYFCASMRTGGSSGANVLTFGAGSRLTVL.